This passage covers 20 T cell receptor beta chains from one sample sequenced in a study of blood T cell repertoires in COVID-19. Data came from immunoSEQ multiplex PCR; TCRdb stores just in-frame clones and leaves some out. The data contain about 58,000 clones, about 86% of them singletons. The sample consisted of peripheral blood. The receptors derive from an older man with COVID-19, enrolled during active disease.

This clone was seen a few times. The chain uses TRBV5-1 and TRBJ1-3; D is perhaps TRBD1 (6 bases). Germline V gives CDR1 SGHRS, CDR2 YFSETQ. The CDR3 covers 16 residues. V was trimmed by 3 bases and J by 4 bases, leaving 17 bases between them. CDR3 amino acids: CASSYDRPRRGNTIYF. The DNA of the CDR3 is TGCGCCAGCAGCTATGACAGGCCTCGAAGGGGAAACACCATATATTTT.

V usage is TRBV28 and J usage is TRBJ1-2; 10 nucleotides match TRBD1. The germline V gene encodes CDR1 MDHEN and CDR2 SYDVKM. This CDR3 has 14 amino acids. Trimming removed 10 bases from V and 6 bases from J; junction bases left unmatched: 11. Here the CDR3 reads CATPRTGGTDGYTF. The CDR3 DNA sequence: TGTGCCACCCCAAGGACAGGGGGAACAGATGGCTACACCTTC.

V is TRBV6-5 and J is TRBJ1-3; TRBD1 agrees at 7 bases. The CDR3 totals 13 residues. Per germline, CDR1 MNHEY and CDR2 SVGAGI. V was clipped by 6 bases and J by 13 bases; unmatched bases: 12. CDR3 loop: CASSPPEGATIYF. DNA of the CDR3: TGTGCCAGCAGCCCCCCCGAGGGGGCCACGATATATTTT.

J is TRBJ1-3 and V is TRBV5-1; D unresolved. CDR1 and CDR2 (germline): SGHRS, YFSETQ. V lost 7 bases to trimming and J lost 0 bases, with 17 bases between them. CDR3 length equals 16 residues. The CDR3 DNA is TGCGCCAGCGCCCAGAGGGCGGACTACTCTGGAAACACCATATATTTT. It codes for CASAQRADYSGNTIYF.

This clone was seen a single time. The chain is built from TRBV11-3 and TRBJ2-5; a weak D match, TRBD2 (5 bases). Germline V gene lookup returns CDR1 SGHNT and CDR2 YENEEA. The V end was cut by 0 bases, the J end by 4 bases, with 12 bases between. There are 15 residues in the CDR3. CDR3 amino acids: CASSLDRNEGETQYF. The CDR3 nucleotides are TGTGCCAGCAGCTTAGATCGGAATGAGGGAGAGACCCAGTACTTC.

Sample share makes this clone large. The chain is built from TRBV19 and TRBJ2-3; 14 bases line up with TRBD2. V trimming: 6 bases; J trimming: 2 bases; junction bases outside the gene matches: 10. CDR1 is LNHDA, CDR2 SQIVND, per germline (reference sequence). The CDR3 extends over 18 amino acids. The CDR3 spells CASRAAGLAGAATDTQYF. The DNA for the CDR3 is TGTGCCAGTAGAGCCGCGGGACTAGCGGGGGCGGCCACAGATACGCAGTATTTT.

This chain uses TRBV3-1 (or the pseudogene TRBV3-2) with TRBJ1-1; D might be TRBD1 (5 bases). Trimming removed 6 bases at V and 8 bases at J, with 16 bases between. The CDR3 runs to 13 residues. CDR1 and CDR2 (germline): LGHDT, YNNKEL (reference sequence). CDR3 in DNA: TGTGCCAGCAGTAAGCAGGGCGAGACCGAAGCTTTCTTT. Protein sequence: CASSKQGETEAFF.

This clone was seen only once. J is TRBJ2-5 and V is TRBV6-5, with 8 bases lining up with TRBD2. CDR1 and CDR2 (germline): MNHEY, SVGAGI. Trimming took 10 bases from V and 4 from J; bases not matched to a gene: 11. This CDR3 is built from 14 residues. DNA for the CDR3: TGTGCCATCCAAAGCCCGGGAGGGCGAGAGACCCAGTACTTC. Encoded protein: CAIQSPGGRETQYF.

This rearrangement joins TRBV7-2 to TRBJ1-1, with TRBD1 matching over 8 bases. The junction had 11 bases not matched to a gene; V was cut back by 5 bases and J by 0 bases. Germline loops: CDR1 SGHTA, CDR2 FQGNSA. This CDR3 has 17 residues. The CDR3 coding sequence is TGTGCCAGCAGCGGGGGACAGGTTTTAGTGATGAACACTGAAGCTTTCTTT. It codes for CASSGGQVLVMNTEAFF.

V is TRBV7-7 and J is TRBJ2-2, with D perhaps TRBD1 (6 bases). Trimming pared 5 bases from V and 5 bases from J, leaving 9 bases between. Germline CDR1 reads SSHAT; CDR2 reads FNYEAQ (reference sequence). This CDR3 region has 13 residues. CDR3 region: CASSRGGTGELFF. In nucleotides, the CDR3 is TGTGCCAGCAGCAGAGGGGGTACCGGGGAGCTGTTTTTT.

The DNA of the CDR3 is TGTGCCAGCAGTCCACAGCTGACCGGGGGCTCCTACGAGCAGTACGTC. It is translated as CASSPQLTGGSYEQYV. The chain carries TRBV6-6 and TRBJ2-7; maybe TRBD2 (6 bases). This CDR3 is 16 amino acids long. V was trimmed by 5 bases and J by 0 bases, leaving 17 bases between them. Germline CDR1 is MNHNY and CDR2 is SVGAGI (reference sequence).

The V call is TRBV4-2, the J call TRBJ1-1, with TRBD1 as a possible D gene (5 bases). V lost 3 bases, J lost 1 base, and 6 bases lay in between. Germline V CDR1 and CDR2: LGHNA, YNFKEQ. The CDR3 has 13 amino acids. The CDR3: CASSQGGNTEAFF. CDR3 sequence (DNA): TGTGCCAGCAGCCAGGGGGGGAACACTGAAGCTTTCTTT.

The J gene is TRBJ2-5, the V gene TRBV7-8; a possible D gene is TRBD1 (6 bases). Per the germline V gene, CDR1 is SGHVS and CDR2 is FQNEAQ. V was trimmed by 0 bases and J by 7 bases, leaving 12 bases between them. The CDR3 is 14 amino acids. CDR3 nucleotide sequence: TGTGCCAGCAGCTTAGCGAACAGGGTGGGGACCCAGTACTTC. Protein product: CASSLANRVGTQYF.

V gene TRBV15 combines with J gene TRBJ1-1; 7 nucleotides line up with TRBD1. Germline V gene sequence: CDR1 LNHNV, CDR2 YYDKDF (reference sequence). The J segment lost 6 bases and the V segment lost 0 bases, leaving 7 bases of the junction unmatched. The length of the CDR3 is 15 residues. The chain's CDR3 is CATSRDKHRGAEAFF. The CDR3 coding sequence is TGTGCCACCAGCAGAGATAAGCACAGGGGCGCTGAAGCTTTCTTT.

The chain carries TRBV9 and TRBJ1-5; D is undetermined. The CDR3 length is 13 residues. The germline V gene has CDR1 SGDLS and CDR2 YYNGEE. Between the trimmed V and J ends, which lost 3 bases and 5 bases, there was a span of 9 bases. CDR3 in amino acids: CASSDGIHQPQHF. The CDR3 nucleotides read TGTGCCAGCAGCGACGGGATACATCAGCCCCAGCATTTT.

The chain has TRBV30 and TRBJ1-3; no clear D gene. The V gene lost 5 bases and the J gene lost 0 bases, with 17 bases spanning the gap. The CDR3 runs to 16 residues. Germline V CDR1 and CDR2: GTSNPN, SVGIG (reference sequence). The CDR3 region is CAWDSGSPSSGNTIYF. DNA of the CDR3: TGTGCCTGGGACTCCGGGAGTCCCTCCTCTGGAAACACCATATATTTT.

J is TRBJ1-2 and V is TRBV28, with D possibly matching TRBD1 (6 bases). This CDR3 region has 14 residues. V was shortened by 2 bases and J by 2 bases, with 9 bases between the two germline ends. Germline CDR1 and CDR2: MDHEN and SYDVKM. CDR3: CASSLGQGNYGYTF. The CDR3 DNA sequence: TGTGCCAGCAGTTTAGGGCAGGGGAACTATGGCTACACCTTC.

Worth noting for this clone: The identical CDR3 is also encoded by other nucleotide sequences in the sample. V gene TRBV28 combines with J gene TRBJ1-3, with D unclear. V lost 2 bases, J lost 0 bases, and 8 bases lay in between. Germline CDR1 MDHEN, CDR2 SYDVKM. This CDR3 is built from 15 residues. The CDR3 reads CASSLPTGSGNTIYF. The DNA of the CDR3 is TGTGCCAGCAGTTTACCAACCGGCTCTGGAAACACCATATATTTT.

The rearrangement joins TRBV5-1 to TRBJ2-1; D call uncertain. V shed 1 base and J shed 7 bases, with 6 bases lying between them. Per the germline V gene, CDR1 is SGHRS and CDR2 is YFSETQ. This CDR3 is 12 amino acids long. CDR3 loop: CASSLPRNEQFF. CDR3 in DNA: TGCGCCAGCAGCTTGCCACGGAATGAGCAGTTCTTC. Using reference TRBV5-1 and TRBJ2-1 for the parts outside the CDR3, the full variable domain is KAGVTQTPRYLIKTRGQQVTLSCSPISGHRSVSWYQQTPGQGLQFLFEYFSETQRNKGNFPGRFSGRQFSNSRSEMNVSTLELGDSALYLCASSLPRNEQFFGPGTRLTVL.

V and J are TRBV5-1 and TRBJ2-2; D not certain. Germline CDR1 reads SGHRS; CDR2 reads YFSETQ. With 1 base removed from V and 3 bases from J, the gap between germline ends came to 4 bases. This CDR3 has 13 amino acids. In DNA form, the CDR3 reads TGCGCCAGCAGCTTGACGGACACCGGGGAGCTGTTTTTT. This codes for CASSLTDTGELFF. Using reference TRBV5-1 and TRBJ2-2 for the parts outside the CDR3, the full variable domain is KAGVTQTPRYLIKTRGQQVTLSCSPISGHRSVSWYQQTPGQGLQFLFEYFSETQRNKGNFPGRFSGRQFSNSRSEMNVSTLELGDSALYLCASSLTDTGELFFGEGSRLTVL.